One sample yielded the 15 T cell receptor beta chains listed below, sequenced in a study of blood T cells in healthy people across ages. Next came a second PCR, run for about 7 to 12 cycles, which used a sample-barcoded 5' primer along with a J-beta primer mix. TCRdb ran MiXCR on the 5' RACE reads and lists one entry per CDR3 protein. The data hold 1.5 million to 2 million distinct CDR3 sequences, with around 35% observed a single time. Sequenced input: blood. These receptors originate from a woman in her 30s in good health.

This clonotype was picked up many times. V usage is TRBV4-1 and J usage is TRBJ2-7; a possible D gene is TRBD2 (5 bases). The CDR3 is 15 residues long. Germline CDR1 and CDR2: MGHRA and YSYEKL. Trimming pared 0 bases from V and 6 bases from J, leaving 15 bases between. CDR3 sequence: CASSQDRTSQREQYF. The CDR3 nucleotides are TGCGCCAGCAGCCAAGATCGGACTTCCCAGCGCGAGCAGTACTTC.

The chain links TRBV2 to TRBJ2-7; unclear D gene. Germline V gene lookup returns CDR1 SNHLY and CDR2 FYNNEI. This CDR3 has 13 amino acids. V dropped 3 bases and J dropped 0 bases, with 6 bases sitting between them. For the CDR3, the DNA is TGTGCCAGCAGTGAGACCCCCTCCTACGAGCAGTACTTC. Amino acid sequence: CASSETPSYEQYF.

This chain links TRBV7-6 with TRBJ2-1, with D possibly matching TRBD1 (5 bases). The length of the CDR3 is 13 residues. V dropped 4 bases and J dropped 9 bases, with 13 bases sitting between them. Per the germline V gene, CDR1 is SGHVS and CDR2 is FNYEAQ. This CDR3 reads CASSSAQGAEQFF. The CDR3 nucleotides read TGTGCCAGCAGCTCAGCGCAGGGTGCTGAGCAGTTCTTC.

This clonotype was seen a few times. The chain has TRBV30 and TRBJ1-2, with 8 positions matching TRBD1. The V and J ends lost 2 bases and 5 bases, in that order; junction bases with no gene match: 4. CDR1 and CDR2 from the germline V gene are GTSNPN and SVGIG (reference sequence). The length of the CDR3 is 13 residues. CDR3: CAWSSTGVYGYTF. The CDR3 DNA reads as TGTGCCTGGAGTTCGACAGGGGTTTATGGCTACACCTTC.

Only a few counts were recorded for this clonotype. CDR3 coding DNA: TGCGCCAGTCAACAAGGAAGGAACACTGAAGCTTTCTTT. Translation: CASQQGRNTEAFF. The chain joins TRBV10-1 to TRBJ1-1; D unresolved. The CDR3 totals 13 residues. CDR1 WNHNN and CDR2 SYGVQD come from the germline V gene (reference sequence). The ends were cut back, 9 bases at V and 1 base at J, with 12 bases in the middle.

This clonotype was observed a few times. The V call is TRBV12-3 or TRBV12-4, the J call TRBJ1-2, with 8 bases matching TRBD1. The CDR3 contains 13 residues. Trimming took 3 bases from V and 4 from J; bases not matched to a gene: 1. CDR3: CASSFQGAYGYTF. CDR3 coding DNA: TGTGCCAGCAGTTTTCAGGGGGCCTATGGCTACACCTTC.

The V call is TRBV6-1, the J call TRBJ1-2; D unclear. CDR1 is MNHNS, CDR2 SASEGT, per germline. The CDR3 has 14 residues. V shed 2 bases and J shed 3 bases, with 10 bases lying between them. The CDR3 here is CASSEWLADYGYTF. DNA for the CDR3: TGTGCCAGCAGTGAATGGTTGGCCGACTATGGCTACACCTTC.

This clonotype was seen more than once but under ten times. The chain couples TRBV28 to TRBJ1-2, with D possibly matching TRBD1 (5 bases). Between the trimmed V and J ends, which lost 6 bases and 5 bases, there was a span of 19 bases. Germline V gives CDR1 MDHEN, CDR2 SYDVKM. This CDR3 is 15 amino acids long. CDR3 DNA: TGTGCCAGCAGCCGCTTCGGGGGATCGGAATATGGCTACACCTTC. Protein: CASSRFGGSEYGYTF.

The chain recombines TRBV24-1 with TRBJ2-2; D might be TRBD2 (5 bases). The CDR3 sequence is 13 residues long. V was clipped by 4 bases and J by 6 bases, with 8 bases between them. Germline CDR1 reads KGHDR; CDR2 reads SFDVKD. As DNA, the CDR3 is TGTGCCACCAGTGACACGAGGGCCGGGGAGCTGTTTTTT. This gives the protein CATSDTRAGELFF.

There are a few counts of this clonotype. Here the CDR3 reads CASSFGTGYHEQYF. The CDR3 DNA sequence: TGTGCCAGCAGCTTCGGGACAGGGTACCACGAGCAGTACTTC. J is TRBJ2-7 and V is TRBV13; TRBD1 agrees at 9 bases. V was clipped by 3 bases and J by 5 bases; unmatched bases: 5. CDR1 and CDR2 (germline): PRHDT, FYEKMQ (reference sequence). This CDR3 contains 14 residues.

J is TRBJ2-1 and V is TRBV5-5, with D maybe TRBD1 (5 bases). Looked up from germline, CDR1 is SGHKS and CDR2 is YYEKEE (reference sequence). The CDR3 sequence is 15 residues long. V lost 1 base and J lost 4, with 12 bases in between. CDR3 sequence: CASSLTGNFYNEQFF. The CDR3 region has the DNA TGTGCCAGCAGCTTGACAGGAAACTTTTACAATGAGCAGTTCTTC.

The CDR3 DNA is TGCGCCAGCAGCTTGGTAGTAGCGGAGCCCAATGAGCAGTTCTTC. Translated, it gives CASSLVVAEPNEQFF. This rearrangement joins TRBV5-1 to TRBJ2-1, with a weak D call TRBD2 (6 bases). Germline values: CDR1 SGHRS, CDR2 YFSETQ. CDR3 length: 15 residues. Between the trimmed V and J ends, which lost 0 bases and 6 bases, there was a span of 13 bases.

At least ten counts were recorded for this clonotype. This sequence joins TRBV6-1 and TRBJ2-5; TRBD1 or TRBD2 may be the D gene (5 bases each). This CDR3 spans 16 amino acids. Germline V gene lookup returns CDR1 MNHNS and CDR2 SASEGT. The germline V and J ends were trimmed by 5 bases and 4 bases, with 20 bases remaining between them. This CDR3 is CASSQGDFGAPETQYF. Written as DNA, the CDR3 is TGTGCCAGCAGTCAAGGGGATTTCGGGGCTCCAGAGACCCAGTACTTC.

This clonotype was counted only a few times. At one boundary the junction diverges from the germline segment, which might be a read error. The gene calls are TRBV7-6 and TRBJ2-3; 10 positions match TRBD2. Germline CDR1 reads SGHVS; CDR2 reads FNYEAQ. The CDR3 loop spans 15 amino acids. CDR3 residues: CAGSSLAGVTDTQYF. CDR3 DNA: TGTGCCGGCAGCTCCCTAGCGGGGGTCACAGATACGCAGTATTTT.

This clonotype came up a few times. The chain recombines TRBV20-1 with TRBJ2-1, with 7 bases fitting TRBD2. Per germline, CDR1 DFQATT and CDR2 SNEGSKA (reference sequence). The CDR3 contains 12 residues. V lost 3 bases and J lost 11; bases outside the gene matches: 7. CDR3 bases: TGCAGTGCTAGCGAGCGGGGAGAGAAGCAGTTCTTC. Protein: CSASERGEKQFF.